This T cell receptor (beta chain) was found in a study of blood T cell repertoires in COVID-19. About the study: Cohort 3 donors were reported recovered after two negative PCRs, clearance, or symptom resolution. The analysed material was cDNA or gDNA that came from T cells, B-cell-depleted T cells, or PBMCs.

Per the original methods: Reference gene primer amplification yielded estimated nucleated cell counts. Libraries were prepared by immunoSEQ multiplex PCR; TCRdb keeps only in-frame clonotypes and omits some of them. The D gene and trimming were derived from the DNA, and the V and J assignments and clone size from that table. The profile shows over 200,000 clones, 70% to 90% of them singletons. The cohort comprised adults aged 18 to 89 years residing in under 30 US areas. This sequence originates from a woman between 45 and 60 years old in a cohort exposed to, infected with or recovered from COVID-19 (not recorded which). The specimen sequenced was PBMCs or T cells enriched from blood (not recorded which).

The CDR3 bases are TGTGCCACCAGCGGACAAGACCGTGTTACCGGGGAGCTGTTTTTT. Its translation: CATSGQDRVTGELFF. The V call is TRBV15, the J call TRBJ2-2; D may be TRBD1 (5 bases). V was pared by 5 bases and J by 5 bases, with 15 bases between. Germline-derived CDR1 and CDR2 are LNHNV and YYDKDF (reference sequence). The CDR3 is made up of 15 amino acids.